This T cell receptor beta chain is from a study of cytomegalovirus exposure and HLA in healthy donors. Assay: immunoSEQ multiplex PCR; the TCRdb copy retains only in-frame clones and omits some. Counted here are more than 150,000 clones, roughly 80% occurring once; the ten biggest clones make up 2.5% to 3%. Germline V lookup: CDR1 MNHNS, CDR2 SASEGT. This CDR3 comprises 13 residues. V lost 7 bases and J 13 bases, leaving 17 bases between the germline ends. The chain links TRBV6-1 to TRBJ1-6, with a possible D match to TRBD1 (5 bases). The sequenced material came from PBMCs. The source is a young woman in good health and CMV-seropositive. This CDR3 reads CASTGTYPLPLHF. Here the CDR3 DNA reads TGTGCCAGCACAGGGACTTACCCCTTGCCCCTCCACTTT.